This T cell receptor (beta chain) was found in a study of cytomegalovirus exposure and HLA in healthy donors. Findings of the study overall: Associated with cytomegalovirus, according to the listing, were around 160 TCR beta chains.

A multiplex PCR was run with 60 Vbeta primers and 13 Jbeta primers. Some clones are missing from TCRdb's copy, which holds only in-frame ones; the method was immunoSEQ multiplex PCR. The data contain 130,000 to 150,000 clones, roughly 80% of them seen just once; the ten biggest clones take up more than 10%. Trimming took 0 bases from V and 7 from J; bases not matched to a gene: 3. The CDR3 loop spans 15 amino acids. Looked up from germline, CDR1 is SGHDN and CDR2 is FVKESK. Comments on this clone: Antigen: not known.

The rearrangement links TRBV14 to TRBJ1-4; 9 positions agree with TRBD1. Material for sequencing was PBMCs. The TCR sequence derives from a man between 40 and 49 years old in good health and CMV-seropositive. CDR3 sequence reads: CASSQDGDRVEKLFF. CDR3 DNA sequence: TGTGCCAGCAGCCAAGATGGGGACAGGGTTGAAAAACTGTTTTTT.